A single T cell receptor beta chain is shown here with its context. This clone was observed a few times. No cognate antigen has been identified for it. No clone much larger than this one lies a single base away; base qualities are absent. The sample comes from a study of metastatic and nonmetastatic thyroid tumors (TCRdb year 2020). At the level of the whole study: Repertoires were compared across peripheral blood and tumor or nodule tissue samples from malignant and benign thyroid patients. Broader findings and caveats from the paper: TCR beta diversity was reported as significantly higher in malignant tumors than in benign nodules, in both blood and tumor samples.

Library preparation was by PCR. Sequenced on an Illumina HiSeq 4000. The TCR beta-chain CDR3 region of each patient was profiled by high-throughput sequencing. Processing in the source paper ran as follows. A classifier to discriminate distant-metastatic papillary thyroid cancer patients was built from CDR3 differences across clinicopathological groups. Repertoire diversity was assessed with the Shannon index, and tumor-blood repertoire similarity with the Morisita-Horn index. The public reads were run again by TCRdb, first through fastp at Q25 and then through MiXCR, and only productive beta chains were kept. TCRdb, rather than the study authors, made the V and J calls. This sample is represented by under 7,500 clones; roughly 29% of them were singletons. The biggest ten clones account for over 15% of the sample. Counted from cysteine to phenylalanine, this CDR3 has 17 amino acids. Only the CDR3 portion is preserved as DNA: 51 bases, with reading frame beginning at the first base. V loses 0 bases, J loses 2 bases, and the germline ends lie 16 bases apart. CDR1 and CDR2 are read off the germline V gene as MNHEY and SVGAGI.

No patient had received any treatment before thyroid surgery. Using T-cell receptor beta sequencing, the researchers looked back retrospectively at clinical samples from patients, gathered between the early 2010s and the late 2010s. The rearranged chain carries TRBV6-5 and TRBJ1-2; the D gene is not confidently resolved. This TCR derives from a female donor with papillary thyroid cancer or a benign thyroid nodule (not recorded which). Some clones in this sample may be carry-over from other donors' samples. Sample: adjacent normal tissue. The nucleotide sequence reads TGTGCCAGCAGTTACTCGAGAGGCCTAGGAGGGAACTATGGCTACACCTTC. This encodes CASSYSRGLGGNYGYTF.